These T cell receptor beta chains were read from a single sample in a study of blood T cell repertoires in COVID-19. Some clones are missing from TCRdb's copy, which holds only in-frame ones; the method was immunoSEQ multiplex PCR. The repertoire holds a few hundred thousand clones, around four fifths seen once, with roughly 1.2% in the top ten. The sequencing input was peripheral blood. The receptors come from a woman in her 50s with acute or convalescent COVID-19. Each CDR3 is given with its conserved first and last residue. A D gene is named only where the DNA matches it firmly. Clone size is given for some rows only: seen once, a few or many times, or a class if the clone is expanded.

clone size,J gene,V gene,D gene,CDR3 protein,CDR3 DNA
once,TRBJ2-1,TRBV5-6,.,CASSFGGPSSYNEQFF,TGTGCCAGCAGCTTCGGAGGGCCGAGCTCCTACAATGAGCAGTTCTTC
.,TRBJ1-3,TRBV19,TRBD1,CASREDRGRGNTIYF,TGTGCCAGTCGGGAGGACAGGGGGCGAGGAAACACCATATATTTT
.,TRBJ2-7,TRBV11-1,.,CASSLAWGHEQYF,TGTGCCAGCAGCTTAGCGTGGGGGCACGAGCAGTACTTC
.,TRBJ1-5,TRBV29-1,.,CSVAPTGYSNQPQHF,TGCAGCGTTGCCCCGACGGGGTATAGCAATCAGCCCCAGCATTTT
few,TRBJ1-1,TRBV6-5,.,CASSYGGGGTEAFF,TGTGCCAGCAGTTACGGTGGGGGGGGCACTGAAGCTTTCTTT
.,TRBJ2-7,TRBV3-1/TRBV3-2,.,CASSQRPAGSYEQYF,TGTGCCAGCAGCCAAAGGCCAGCAGGATCCTACGAGCAGTACTTC
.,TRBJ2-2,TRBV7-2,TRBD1,CASSFGTGVVNTGELFF,TGTGCCAGCAGCTTCGGGACAGGGGTCGTGAACACCGGGGAGCTGTTTTTT
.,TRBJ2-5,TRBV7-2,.,CASSLESRLLKEETQYF,TGTGCCAGCAGCTTAGAATCTCGACTTCTAAAAGAGGAGACCCAGTACTTC
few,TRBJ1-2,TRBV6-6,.,CASSYSWGQDGYTF,TGTGCCAGCAGTTACTCATGGGGGCAGGATGGCTACACCTTC
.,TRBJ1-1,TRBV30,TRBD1,CAWSVDRGYSEAFF,TGTGCCTGGAGTGTAGACAGGGGTTACTCTGAAGCTTTCTTT
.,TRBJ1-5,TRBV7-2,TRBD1,CASSFGQGINQPQHF,TGTGCCAGCAGCTTCGGACAGGGGATCAATCAGCCCCAGCATTTT